This T cell receptor (beta chain) appears in the sequencing data of a study of OX40 agonist ivuxolimab in advanced cancers. Study overall: It was ivuxolimab, an agonistic anti-OX40 (CD134) antibody, that patients were treated with. Partial responses were achieved by three patients, one with hepatocellular carcinoma and two with cutaneous melanoma. Notes on the study in general: In the 0.1 to 3.0 mg/kg range, CD4+ and CD8+ blood T cells had expanded clonally by week 6.

Prior autoimmune disease or systemic immunosuppression barred patients. A remark on this clone: Its antigen is not known.

Repertoires were generated with immunoSEQ multiplex PCR, while TCRdb's copy carries only in-frame clones and drops some. The sample carries 35,000 to 45,000 clones, roughly 80% recorded once. CDR1 SEHNR and CDR2 FQNEAQ come from the germline V gene (reference sequence). The CDR3 length is 15 residues. Trimming at V came to 3 bases and at J to 1 base, leaving 4 bases not matched to a gene. The chain combines TRBV7-9 with TRBJ2-7; the match to TRBD1 covers 9 bases. The TCR was taken from an adult with an advanced solid tumor such as melanoma, head and neck, liver or kidney cancer. This sample comprised CD4+ or CD8+ T cells sorted from blood, obtained in a trial of the OX40 agonist ivuxolimab. The CDR3 bases are TGTGCCAGCAGCTTGATCGGGACAGGGTCCTACGAGCAGTACTTC. This sequence encodes CASSLIGTGSYEQYF.